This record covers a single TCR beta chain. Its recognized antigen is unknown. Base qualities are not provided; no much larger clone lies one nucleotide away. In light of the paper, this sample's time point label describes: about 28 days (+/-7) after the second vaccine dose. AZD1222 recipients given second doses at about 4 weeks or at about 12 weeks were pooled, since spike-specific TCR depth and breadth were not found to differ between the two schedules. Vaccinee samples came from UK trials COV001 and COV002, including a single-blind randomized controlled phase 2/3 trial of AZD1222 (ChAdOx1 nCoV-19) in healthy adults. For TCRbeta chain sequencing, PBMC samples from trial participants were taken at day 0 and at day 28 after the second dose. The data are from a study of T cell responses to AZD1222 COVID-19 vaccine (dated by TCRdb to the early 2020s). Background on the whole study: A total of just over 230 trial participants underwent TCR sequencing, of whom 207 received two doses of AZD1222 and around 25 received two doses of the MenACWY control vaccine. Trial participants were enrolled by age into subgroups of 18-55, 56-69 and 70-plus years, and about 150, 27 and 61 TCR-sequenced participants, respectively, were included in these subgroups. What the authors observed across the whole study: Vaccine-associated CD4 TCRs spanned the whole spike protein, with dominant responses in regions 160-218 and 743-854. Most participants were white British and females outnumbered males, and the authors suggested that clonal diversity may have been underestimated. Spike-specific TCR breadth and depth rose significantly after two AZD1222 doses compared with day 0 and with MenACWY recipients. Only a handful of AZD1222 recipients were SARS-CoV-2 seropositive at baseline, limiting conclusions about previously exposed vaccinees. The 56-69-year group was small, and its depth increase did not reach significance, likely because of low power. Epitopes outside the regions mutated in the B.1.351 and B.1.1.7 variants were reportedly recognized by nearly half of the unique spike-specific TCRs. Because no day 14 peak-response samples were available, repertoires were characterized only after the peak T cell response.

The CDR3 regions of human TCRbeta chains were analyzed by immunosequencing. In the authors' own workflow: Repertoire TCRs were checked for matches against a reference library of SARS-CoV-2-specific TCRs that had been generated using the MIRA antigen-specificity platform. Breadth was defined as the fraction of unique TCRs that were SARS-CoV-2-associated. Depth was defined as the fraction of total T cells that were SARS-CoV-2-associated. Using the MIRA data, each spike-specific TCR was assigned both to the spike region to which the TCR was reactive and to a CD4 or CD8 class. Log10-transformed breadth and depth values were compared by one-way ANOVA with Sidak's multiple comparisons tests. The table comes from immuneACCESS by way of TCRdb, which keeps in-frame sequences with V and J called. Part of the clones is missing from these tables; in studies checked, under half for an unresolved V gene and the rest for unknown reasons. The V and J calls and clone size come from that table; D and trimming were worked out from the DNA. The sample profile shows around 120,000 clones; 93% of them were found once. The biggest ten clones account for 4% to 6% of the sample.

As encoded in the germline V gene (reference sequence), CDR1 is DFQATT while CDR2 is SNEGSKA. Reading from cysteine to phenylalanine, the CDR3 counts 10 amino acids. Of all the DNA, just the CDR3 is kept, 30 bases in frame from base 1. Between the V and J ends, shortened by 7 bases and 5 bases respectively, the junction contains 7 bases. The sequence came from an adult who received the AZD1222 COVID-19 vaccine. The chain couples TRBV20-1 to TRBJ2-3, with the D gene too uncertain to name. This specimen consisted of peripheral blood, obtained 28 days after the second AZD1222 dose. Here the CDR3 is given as CSVGIDTQYF. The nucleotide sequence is TGCAGTGTAGGCATAGATACGCAGTATTTT.